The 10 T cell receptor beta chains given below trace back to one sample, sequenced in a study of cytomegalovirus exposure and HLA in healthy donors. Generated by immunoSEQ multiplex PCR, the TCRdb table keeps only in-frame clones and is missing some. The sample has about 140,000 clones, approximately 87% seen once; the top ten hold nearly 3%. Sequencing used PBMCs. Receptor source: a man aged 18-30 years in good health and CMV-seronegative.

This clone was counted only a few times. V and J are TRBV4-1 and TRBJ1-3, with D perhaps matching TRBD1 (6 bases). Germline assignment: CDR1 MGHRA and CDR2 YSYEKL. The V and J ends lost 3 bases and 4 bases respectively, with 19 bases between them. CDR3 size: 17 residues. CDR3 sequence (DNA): TGCGCCAGCAGCCAGGACCAGGGGTCTTATCCAGGAAACACCATATATTTT. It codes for CASSQDQGSYPGNTIYF.

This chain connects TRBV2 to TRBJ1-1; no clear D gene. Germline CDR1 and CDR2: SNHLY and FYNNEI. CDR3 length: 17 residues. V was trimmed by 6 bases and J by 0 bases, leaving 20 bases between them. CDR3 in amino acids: CASRERIVTVMNTEAFF. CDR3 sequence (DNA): TGTGCCAGCAGAGAGAGAATTGTGACTGTCATGAACACTGAAGCTTTCTTT.

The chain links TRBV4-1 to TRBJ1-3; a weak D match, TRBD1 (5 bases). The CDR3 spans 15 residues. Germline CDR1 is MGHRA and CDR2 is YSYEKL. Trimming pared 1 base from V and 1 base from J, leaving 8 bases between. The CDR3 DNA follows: TGCGCCAGCAGCCAAGGCGACAGTTCTGGAAACACCATATATTTT. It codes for CASSQGDSSGNTIYF.

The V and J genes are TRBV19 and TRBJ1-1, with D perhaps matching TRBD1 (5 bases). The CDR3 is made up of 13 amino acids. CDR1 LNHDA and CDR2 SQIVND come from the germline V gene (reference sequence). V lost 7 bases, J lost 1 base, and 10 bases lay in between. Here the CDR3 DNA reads TGTGCCAGTAAAGCAGGGCGGAACACTGAAGCTTTCTTT. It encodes CASKAGRNTEAFF.

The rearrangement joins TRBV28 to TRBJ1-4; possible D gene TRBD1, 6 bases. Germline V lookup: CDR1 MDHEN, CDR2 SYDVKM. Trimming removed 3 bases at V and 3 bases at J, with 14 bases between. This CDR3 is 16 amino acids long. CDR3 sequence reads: CASSFQTGTPNEKLFF. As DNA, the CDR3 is TGTGCCAGCAGTTTCCAAACCGGGACACCTAATGAAAAACTGTTTTTT.

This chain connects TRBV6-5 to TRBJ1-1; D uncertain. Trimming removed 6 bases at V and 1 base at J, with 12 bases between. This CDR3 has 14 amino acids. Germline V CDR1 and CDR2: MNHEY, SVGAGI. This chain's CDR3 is CASSLSGENTEAFF. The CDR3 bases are TGTGCCAGCAGCCTCTCCGGGGAGAACACTGAAGCTTTCTTT.

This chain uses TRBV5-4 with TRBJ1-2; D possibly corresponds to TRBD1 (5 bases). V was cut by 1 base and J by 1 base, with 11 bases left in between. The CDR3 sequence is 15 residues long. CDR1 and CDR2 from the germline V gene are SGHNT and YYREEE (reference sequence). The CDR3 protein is CASSLPGDHNYGYTF. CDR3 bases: TGTGCCAGCAGCTTGCCGGGGGACCATAACTATGGCTACACCTTC.

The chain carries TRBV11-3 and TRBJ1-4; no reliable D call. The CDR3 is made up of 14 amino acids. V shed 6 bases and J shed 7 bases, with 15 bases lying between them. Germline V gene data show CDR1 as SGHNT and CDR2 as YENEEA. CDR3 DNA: TGTGCCAGCAGGTCAGGAGGTGCGTTTGAAAAACTGTTTTTT. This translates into CASRSGGAFEKLFF.

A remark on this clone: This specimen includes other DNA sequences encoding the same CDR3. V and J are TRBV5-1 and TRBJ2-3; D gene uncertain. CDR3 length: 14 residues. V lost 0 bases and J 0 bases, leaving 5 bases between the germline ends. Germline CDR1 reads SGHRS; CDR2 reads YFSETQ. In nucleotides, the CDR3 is TGCGCCAGCAGCTTGGGGCAGAGCACAGATACGCAGTATTTT. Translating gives CASSLGQSTDTQYF.

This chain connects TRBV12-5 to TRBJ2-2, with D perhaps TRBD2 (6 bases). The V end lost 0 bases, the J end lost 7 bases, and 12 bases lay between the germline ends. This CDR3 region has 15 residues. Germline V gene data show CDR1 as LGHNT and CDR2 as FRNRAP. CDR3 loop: CASGLVSAGIGELFF. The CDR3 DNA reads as TGTGCTAGTGGTTTGGTATCTGCGGGGATCGGGGAGCTGTTTTTT.